The 25 T cell receptor beta chains below were found in one sample sequenced in a study of monozygotic twins with inflammatory bowel disease. TCRdb reprocessed the 5' RACE reads and keeps a single row for each CDR3 protein, giving no DNA. The sample table includes some 450,000 distinct CDR3 sequences. The sequenced sample consisted of blood. Receptor source: a human donor with ulcerative colitis or Crohn's disease, or a healthy co-twin of an affected twin (not recorded which).

The chain carries TRBV19 and TRBJ2-2. The CDR3 runs to 13 residues. The germline CDR1 and CDR2 sequences are LNHDA and SQIVND (reference sequence). CDR3 region: CASSERGTGELFF.

The gene calls are TRBV7-2 and TRBJ2-3; TCRdb gives TRBD2 as the D gene, but with no DNA this cannot be confirmed. Germline V gene lookup returns CDR1 SGHTA and CDR2 FQGNSA. CDR3 size: 14 residues. The CDR3 region is CASSVLAGTDTQYF. Together with reference TRBV7-2 and TRBJ2-3, the CDR3 gives the full variable domain: GAGVSQSPSNKVTEKGKDVELRCDPISGHTALYWYRQSLGQGLEFLIYFQGNSAPDKSGLPSDRFSAERTGGSVSTLTIQRTQQEDSAVYLCASSVLAGTDTQYFGPGTRLTVL.

The genes are TRBV20-1 and TRBJ2-1; TCRdb calls TRBD2, which cannot be checked without DNA. Germline-derived CDR1 and CDR2 are DFQATT and SNEGSKA (reference sequence). This CDR3 region has 15 residues. CDR3 sequence reads: CSASPSGNAYNEQFF.

This chain connects TRBV29-1 to TRBJ1-3. The CDR3 loop spans 12 amino acids. Germline lookup yields CDR1 SQVTM and CDR2 ANQGSEA. The CDR3 region is CSSAGLGNTIYF.

The chain carries TRBV29-1 and TRBJ2-3; TCRdb gives TRBD2 as the D gene, but with no DNA this cannot be confirmed. This CDR3 contains 14 residues. Germline lookup yields CDR1 SQVTM and CDR2 ANQGSEA. CDR3 residues: CSVEAGLTVDTQYF.

The genes are TRBV7-2 and TRBJ1-1; TCRdb selects TRBD1, and the lack of DNA leaves this call unchecked. CDR3 length equals 13 residues. From germline, CDR1 is SGHTA and CDR2 FQGNSA. This CDR3 reads CASSSEQGSEAFF.

This sequence joins TRBV5-1 and TRBJ2-5; the D call from TCRdb, TRBD2, cannot be confirmed without DNA. The germline gives CDR1 SGHRS, CDR2 YFSETQ. The CDR3 consists of 14 residues. CDR3 protein: CASSPLAGLETQYF. The whole variable domain, remainder taken from reference TRBV5-1 and TRBJ2-5, is KAGVTQTPRYLIKTRGQQVTLSCSPISGHRSVSWYQQTPGQGLQFLFEYFSETQRNKGNFPGRFSGRQFSNSRSEMNVSTLELGDSALYLCASSPLAGLETQYFGPGTRLLVL.

The chain has TRBV6-1 and TRBJ1-2; TCRdb proposes TRBD1, but this gene call is untestable without DNA. CDR1 is MNHNS and CDR2 is SASEGT in the germline V gene. This CDR3 region has 17 residues. CDR3 loop: CASSATISGGFNYGYTF.

V usage is TRBV7-3 and J usage is TRBJ2-3; TCRdb selects TRBD2, and the lack of DNA leaves this call unchecked. This CDR3 region has 15 residues. Germline assignment: CDR1 SGHTA and CDR2 FQGTGA. The CDR3 sequence is CASSPSGPYGDTQYF.

CDR3: CASSPDGAVNHYGYTF. The chain combines TRBV18 with TRBJ1-2; the TCRdb call, TRBD1, lacks DNA for checking. CDR3 length: 16 amino acids. Per germline, CDR1 KGHSH and CDR2 LQKENI.

V is TRBV5-6 and J is TRBJ2-4; TCRdb calls TRBD2, which cannot be checked without DNA. This CDR3 region has 15 residues. Looked up from germline, CDR1 is SGHDT and CDR2 is YYEEEE. The CDR3: CASSKTGPFWNIQYF.

V usage is TRBV5-1 and J usage is TRBJ2-3. The CDR3 totals 15 residues. The germline gives CDR1 SGHRS, CDR2 YFSETQ. CDR3: CASRFAYSSTDTQYF.

The rearrangement links TRBV29-1 to TRBJ2-2; TCRdb's D call, TRBD1, is unchecked because there is no DNA. Per the germline V gene, CDR1 is SQVTM and CDR2 is ANQGSEA. CDR3 length equals 14 residues. The chain's CDR3 is CSATTGDDTGELFF.

V is TRBV28 and J is TRBJ2-1; there is no DNA to check the TCRdb D call of TRBD1. Germline V gives CDR1 MDHEN, CDR2 SYDVKM. This CDR3 comprises 17 residues. This CDR3 is CASSSPGGGNSYNEQFF.

CDR3 residues: CSARRGEANEKLFF. The chain has TRBV20-1 and TRBJ1-4. Per germline, CDR1 DFQATT and CDR2 SNEGSKA (reference sequence). This CDR3 region has 14 residues.

The rearrangement joins TRBV20-1 to TRBJ2-3; lacking DNA, the TRBD2 call made by TCRdb goes unchecked. In germline, CDR1 is DFQATT, CDR2 SNEGSKA (reference sequence). CDR3 length: 11 residues. Here the CDR3 reads CSAMTRATQYF.

The chain uses TRBV4-2 and TRBJ1-1; TCRdb's D call of TRBD1 is untestable without DNA. This CDR3 spans 16 amino acids. CDR1 and CDR2 from the germline V gene are LGHNA and YNFKEQ. The CDR3 sequence is CASSQVPGGINTEAFF.

The CDR3 sequence is CASSSGQGFFQPQHF. The J gene is TRBJ1-5, the V gene TRBV6-2 or TRBV6-3; TCRdb's assignment of TRBD1 cannot be checked, as there is no DNA. The CDR3 consists of 15 residues. CDR1 and CDR2 from the germline V gene are MNHEY and SVGEGT.

V is TRBV7-8 and J is TRBJ1-1. The CDR3 consists of 15 residues. Germline CDR1 SGHVS, CDR2 FQNEAQ. The CDR3 here is CASSLTTQRGSEAFF.

V is TRBV5-1 and J is TRBJ2-7; TCRdb lists TRBD1, though no DNA is available to test this call. Germline CDR1 and CDR2: SGHRS and YFSETQ. This CDR3 comprises 13 residues. The CDR3 here is CASSGDIAYEQYF.

The chain couples TRBV18 to TRBJ1-2. Germline V CDR1 and CDR2: KGHSH, LQKENI. CDR3 length equals 12 residues. The CDR3 here is CASPPPDTGYTF.

CDR3 protein: CASKLTDNRIGELFF. The genes are TRBV2 and TRBJ2-2; checking the TCRdb D call of TRBD1 is not possible without DNA. This CDR3 comprises 15 residues. Germline V gene sequence: CDR1 SNHLY, CDR2 FYNNEI.

The V call is TRBV12-3 or TRBV12-4, the J call TRBJ1-2; TCRdb returns TRBD1, unconfirmable since there is no DNA. The CDR3 contains 14 residues. The CDR3 is CASSPGTGVGGYTF.

The chain has TRBV19 and TRBJ1-5. This CDR3 is built from 15 residues. CDR1 and CDR2 (germline): LNHDA, SQIVND (reference sequence). The CDR3: CASAEWEGGNQPQHF. The full variable domain, rest sourced from reference TRBV19 and TRBJ1-5, is DGGITQSPKYLFRKEGQNVTLSCEQNLNHDAMYWYRQDPGQGLRLIYYSQIVNDFQKGDIAEGYSVSREKKESFPLTVTSAQKNPTAFYLCASAEWEGGNQPQHFGDGTRLSIL.

V gene TRBV3-1 combines with J gene TRBJ2-5; TCRdb's assignment of TRBD1 cannot be checked, as there is no DNA. The CDR3 runs 14 residues. Germline V gene data show CDR1 as LGHDT and CDR2 as YNNKEL (reference sequence). Here the CDR3 reads CASSHRDTQETQYF.